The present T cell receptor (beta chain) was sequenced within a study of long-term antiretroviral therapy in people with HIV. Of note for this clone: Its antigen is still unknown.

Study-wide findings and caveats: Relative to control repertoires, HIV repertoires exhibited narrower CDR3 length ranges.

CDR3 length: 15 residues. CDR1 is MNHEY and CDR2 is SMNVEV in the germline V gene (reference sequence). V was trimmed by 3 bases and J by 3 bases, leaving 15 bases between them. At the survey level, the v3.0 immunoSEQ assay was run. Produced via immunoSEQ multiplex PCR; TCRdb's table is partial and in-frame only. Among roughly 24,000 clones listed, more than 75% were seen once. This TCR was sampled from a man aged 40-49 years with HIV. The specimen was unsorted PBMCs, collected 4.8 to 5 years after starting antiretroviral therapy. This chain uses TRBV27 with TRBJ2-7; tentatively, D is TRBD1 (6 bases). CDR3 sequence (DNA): TGTGCCAGCAGTTTCGGGGCAGGGGAAGGCTACGAGCAGTACTTC. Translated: CASSFGAGEGYEQYF.